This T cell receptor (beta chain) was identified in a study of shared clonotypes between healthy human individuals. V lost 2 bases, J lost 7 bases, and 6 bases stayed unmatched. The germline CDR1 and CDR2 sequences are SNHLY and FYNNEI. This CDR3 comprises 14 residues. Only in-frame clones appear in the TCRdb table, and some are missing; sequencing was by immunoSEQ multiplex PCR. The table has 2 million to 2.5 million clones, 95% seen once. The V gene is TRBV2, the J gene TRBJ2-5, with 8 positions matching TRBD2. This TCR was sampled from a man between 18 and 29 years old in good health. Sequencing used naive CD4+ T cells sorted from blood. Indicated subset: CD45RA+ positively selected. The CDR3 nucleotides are TGTGCCAGCAGTGAACTAGCGGGCCGAGGGACCCAGTACTTC. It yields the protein CASSELAGRGTQYF.